This record looks at one T cell receptor (beta chain) sequence and its context. These data belong to a study of shared clonotypes between healthy human individuals. An even split of each subset's genomic DNA across several immunoSEQ plates was performed. Assay used: immunoSEQ multiplex PCR; TCRdb lists only in-frame clones, some missing. The table shows 2 million to 2.5 million clones, with under 95% occurring only once. The CDR3 extends over 14 amino acids. Germline V gives CDR1 MDHEN, CDR2 SYDVKM. Trimming pared 7 bases from V and 7 bases from J, leaving 19 bases between. The specimen sequenced was naive CD4+ T cells from PBMCs. Specified subset: CD45RA+ positively selected. The sequence came from a man younger than 35 in good health. Some clones in this sample may be carry-over from other donors' samples. The chain combines TRBV28 with TRBJ1-2, with D possibly TRBD1 on 5 matching bases. In nucleotides, the CDR3 is TGTGCCAGCACAATGCAGAGGGGCAGGGTTGGCTACACCTTC. Translated: CASTMQRGRVGYTF.